Listed below are T cell receptor beta chains from one sample, sequenced in a study of shared clonotypes between healthy human individuals. Profiling relied on immunoSEQ multiplex PCR, and the TCRdb table lists in-frame clones only, not all of them. The data show about 680,000 clones, 90% to 95% seen once. The source material was naive CD8+ T cells sorted from blood. These receptors came from a man aged 25 to 45 in good health. The CDR3 runs from the conserved cysteine through the conserved F or W. Each record gives: J gene, D gene, clone size, V gene, CDR3 protein, CDR3 DNA. A D gene is named only where the DNA matches it firmly. Expanded clones get a size class; other rows say once, few or many, or leave the size out.

J gene: TRBJ2-7; D gene: -; clone size: -; V gene: TRBV7-2; CDR3 protein: CASSLDPTEQYF; CDR3 DNA: TGTGCCAGCAGCTTAGACCCCACCGAGCAGTACTTC
J gene: TRBJ1-1; D gene: TRBD1; clone size: -; V gene: TRBV7-9; CDR3 protein: CASSSNRLQGVTNTEAFF; CDR3 DNA: TGTGCCAGCAGCTCGAATAGGCTACAGGGGGTGACGAACACTGAAGCTTTCTTT
J gene: TRBJ2-3; D gene: -; clone size: -; V gene: TRBV27; CDR3 protein: CASSPTLGLTTDTQYF; CDR3 DNA: TGTGCCAGCAGTCCCACGTTGGGATTGACCACAGATACGCAGTATTTT
J gene: TRBJ2-7; D gene: -; clone size: -; V gene: TRBV6-1; CDR3 protein: CASTRIGVYEQYF; CDR3 DNA: TGTGCCAGCACCCGGATTGGGGTCTACGAGCAGTACTTC
J gene: TRBJ2-1; D gene: -; clone size: -; V gene: TRBV4-3; CDR3 protein: CASSQDRVSSYNEQFF; CDR3 DNA: TGCGCCAGCAGCCAAGATCGGGTGAGCTCCTACAATGAGCAGTTCTTC
J gene: TRBJ2-4; D gene: -; clone size: -; V gene: TRBV25-1; CDR3 protein: CARGLGTGAKNIQYF; CDR3 DNA: TGTGCCAGGGGGCTCGGGACGGGAGCCAAAAACATTCAGTACTTC
J gene: TRBJ2-2; D gene: -; clone size: -; V gene: TRBV7-6; CDR3 protein: CASSLRGNLPGELFF; CDR3 DNA: TGTGCCAGCAGCCTCAGGGGAAACCTTCCCGGGGAGCTGTTTTTT
J gene: TRBJ2-1; D gene: -; clone size: -; V gene: TRBV4-1; CDR3 protein: CASSHGTGSYNEQFF; CDR3 DNA: TGCGCCAGCAGCCACGGGACGGGCTCCTACAATGAGCAGTTCTTC
J gene: TRBJ2-7; D gene: -; clone size: -; V gene: TRBV27; CDR3 protein: CASSLSGRSYEQYF; CDR3 DNA: TGTGCCAGCAGTTTATCAGGCCGATCCTACGAGCAGTACTTC
J gene: TRBJ2-3; D gene: -; clone size: -; V gene: TRBV10-3; CDR3 protein: CAISLASTDTQYF; CDR3 DNA: TGTGCCATCAGCCTAGCCAGCACAGATACGCAGTATTTT
J gene: TRBJ2-7; D gene: -; clone size: -; V gene: TRBV11-2; CDR3 protein: CASSLLSYEQYF; CDR3 DNA: TGTGCCAGCAGCTTGTTATCCTACGAGCAGTACTTC
J gene: TRBJ2-1; D gene: -; clone size: once; V gene: TRBV7-9; CDR3 protein: CASSLMTGDNEQFF; CDR3 DNA: TGTGCCAGCAGCTTAATGACAGGTGACAATGAGCAGTTCTTC
J gene: TRBJ2-1; D gene: TRBD2; clone size: once; V gene: TRBV9; CDR3 protein: CASTRRKRGSVLNEQFF; CDR3 DNA: TGTGCCAGCACCCGGAGGAAGCGGGGCTCCGTACTCAATGAGCAGTTCTTC
J gene: TRBJ1-5; D gene: -; clone size: -; V gene: TRBV19; CDR3 protein: CASSTDRIQPQHF; CDR3 DNA: TGTGCCAGTAGTACCGACAGGATTCAGCCCCAGCATTTT
J gene: TRBJ2-7; D gene: TRBD2; clone size: -; V gene: TRBV28; CDR3 protein: CASRYIAGEWREQYF; CDR3 DNA: TGTGCCAGCAGGTATATAGCGGGAGAGTGGAGAGAGCAGTACTTC
J gene: TRBJ1-5; D gene: -; clone size: -; V gene: TRBV16; CDR3 protein: CASSGDLGNQPQHF; CDR3 DNA: TGTGCCAGCAGTGGTGACTTGGGCAATCAGCCCCAGCATTTT